The rows below give T cell receptor beta chains drawn from one sample of a study of blood T cell repertoires in COVID-19. The repertoire was sequenced with immunoSEQ multiplex PCR; TCRdb's copy has only in-frame clones and lacks some. The sample lists about 200,000 clones; 82% were seen once. Sequenced: PBMCs or T cells enriched from blood (not recorded which). These TCRs come from a woman aged 60 to 75 with acute COVID-19. CDR3s include the opening cysteine and the closing phenylalanine or tryptophan. The D gene is left open where the match is weak. Rows give clone size only sometimes, using once, few, many, or a class for an expanded clone.

j_gene: TRBJ2-7
d_gene: TRBD2
v_gene: TRBV6-5
abundance: few
CDR3aa: CASSYRGGRVGEQYF
CDR3nt: TGTGCCAGCAGTTACCGGGGCGGGAGGGTCGGCGAGCAGTACTTC

j_gene: TRBJ1-2
d_gene: .
v_gene: TRBV4-3
abundance: .
CDR3aa: CASSQDLEGSGYTF
CDR3nt: TGCGCCAGCAGCCAAGATTTGGAGGGGAGTGGCTACACCTTC

j_gene: TRBJ2-2
d_gene: .
v_gene: TRBV7-2
abundance: .
CDR3aa: CASSFSSNQAGELFF
CDR3nt: TGTGCCAGCAGCTTTTCATCGAACCAGGCCGGGGAGCTGTTTTTT

j_gene: TRBJ2-5
d_gene: .
v_gene: TRBV27
abundance: .
CDR3aa: CASSLAGLWQTQYF
CDR3nt: TGTGCCAGCAGCTTGGCCGGGTTGTGGCAGACCCAGTACTTC

j_gene: TRBJ1-2
d_gene: .
v_gene: TRBV6-5
abundance: once
CDR3aa: CASSYVTGTNYGYTF
CDR3nt: TGTGCCAGCAGTTACGTTACAGGGACCAACTATGGCTACACCTTC

j_gene: TRBJ1-3
d_gene: .
v_gene: TRBV5-1
abundance: few
CDR3aa: CASSLGTSGNTIYF
CDR3nt: TGCGCCAGCAGCTTAGGGACATCAGGAAACACCATATATTTT

j_gene: TRBJ2-3
d_gene: .
v_gene: TRBV7-7
abundance: .
CDR3aa: CASSSGSGTDTQYF
CDR3nt: TGTGCCAGCAGCTCGGGTAGCGGCACAGATACGCAGTATTTT

j_gene: TRBJ1-2
d_gene: .
v_gene: TRBV21-1
abundance: .
CDR3aa: CASSKKYWGGGHGYTF
CDR3nt: TGTGCCAGCAGCAAAAAGTATTGGGGGGGAGGTCATGGCTACACCTTC

j_gene: TRBJ1-1
d_gene: .
v_gene: TRBV12-3/TRBV12-4
abundance: few
CDR3aa: CASSRTGGTEAFF
CDR3nt: TGTGCCAGCAGTCGGACGGGAGGTACTGAAGCTTTCTTT

j_gene: TRBJ1-3
d_gene: .
v_gene: TRBV5-1
abundance: once
CDR3aa: CASSLEEAGNTIYF
CDR3nt: TGCGCCAGCAGCTTGGAGGAGGCTGGAAACACCATATATTTT

j_gene: TRBJ1-1
d_gene: .
v_gene: TRBV5-6
abundance: .
CDR3aa: CASSLEDRLNTEAFF
CDR3nt: TGTGCCAGCAGCTTGGAGGACAGATTGAACACTGAAGCTTTCTTT

j_gene: TRBJ1-1
d_gene: .
v_gene: TRBV5-1
abundance: .
CDR3aa: CASSLESWGAEAFF
CDR3nt: TGCGCCAGCAGCTTGGAATCCTGGGGCGCTGAAGCTTTCTTT

j_gene: TRBJ1-2
d_gene: .
v_gene: TRBV7-2
abundance: few
CDR3aa: CASSPDSNYGYTF
CDR3nt: TGTGCCAGCAGCCCGGACAGTAACTATGGCTACACCTTC

j_gene: TRBJ2-3
d_gene: TRBD2
v_gene: TRBV2
abundance: .
CDR3aa: CASSLGLAGTDTQYF
CDR3nt: TGTGCCAGCAGTCTGGGACTAGCGGGAACAGATACGCAGTATTTT

j_gene: TRBJ2-1
d_gene: TRBD2
v_gene: TRBV10-3
abundance: .
CDR3aa: CAISSGTSGSHEQFF
CDR3nt: TGTGCCATCAGTTCCGGGACTAGCGGGAGCCATGAGCAGTTCTTC

j_gene: TRBJ1-2
d_gene: .
v_gene: TRBV30
abundance: .
CDR3aa: CAWSVQGRAGGYTF
CDR3nt: TGTGCCTGGAGTGTACAGGGAAGGGCTGGGGGCTACACCTTC

j_gene: TRBJ2-3
d_gene: .
v_gene: TRBV12-3/TRBV12-4
abundance: .
CDR3aa: CASSGGSTDTQYF
CDR3nt: TGTGCCAGCAGTGGGGGGTCCACAGATACGCAGTATTTT

j_gene: TRBJ2-4
d_gene: TRBD1
v_gene: TRBV7-2
abundance: .
CDR3aa: CASSQGGPLEIIQYF
CDR3nt: TGTGCCAGCAGCCAAGGGGGCCCGTTAGAAATCATTCAGTACTTC

j_gene: TRBJ1-1
d_gene: TRBD1
v_gene: TRBV5-8
abundance: .
CDR3aa: CASSFAVGQGDTEAFF
CDR3nt: TGTGCCAGCAGCTTTGCCGTAGGACAGGGGGACACTGAAGCTTTCTTT

j_gene: TRBJ2-2
d_gene: TRBD1
v_gene: TRBV9
abundance: .
CDR3aa: CASSPRTGWRTGELFF
CDR3nt: TGTGCCAGCAGCCCAAGGACAGGGTGGCGCACCGGGGAGCTGTTTTTT

j_gene: TRBJ2-3
d_gene: TRBD2
v_gene: TRBV9
abundance: .
CDR3aa: CASSVAPGGLAVRTDTQYF
CDR3nt: TGTGCCAGCAGCGTAGCGCCCGGAGGACTAGCGGTCCGCACAGATACGCAGTATTTT

j_gene: TRBJ2-3
d_gene: TRBD2
v_gene: TRBV11-3
abundance: .
CDR3aa: CASSGGLASPPDTQYF
CDR3nt: TGTGCCAGCAGCGGGGGACTAGCCAGCCCCCCAGATACGCAGTATTTT

j_gene: TRBJ2-3
d_gene: .
v_gene: TRBV6-5
abundance: few
CDR3aa: CASTTLRGDTQYF
CDR3nt: TGTGCCAGCACCACCCTTAGAGGGGATACGCAGTATTTT

j_gene: TRBJ2-1
d_gene: .
v_gene: TRBV5-1
abundance: .
CDR3aa: CASSLLVAVEQFF
CDR3nt: TGCGCCAGCAGCTTACTGGTGGCGGTCGAGCAGTTCTTC